The present TCR beta chain was sequenced within a study of T cells after yellow fever vaccination. Overall study: With SMART-Seq v4 Ultra Low Input, the fractions containing low cell numbers were prepared. Study-wide findings and caveats: A minor fraction of clonotypes spanned both CD4 and CD8 compartments.

This CDR3 has 17 amino acids. V gave up 4 bases and J gave up 3 bases, with 18 bases separating them. Germline CDR1 reads ENHRY; CDR2 reads SYGVKD. Using its own MiXCR run on the 5' RACE reads, TCRdb lists one record per CDR3 protein. This sample yields approximately 450,000 distinct CDR3 sequences, of which 15% to 20% are seen a single time; 15% to 20% belongs to the top ten. A word on this clonotype: Its antigen is still unknown.

The TCR sequence derives from a man between 18 and 29 years old who received the YFV17D yellow fever vaccine. The V call is TRBV10-3, the J call TRBJ2-2, with D perhaps TRBD2 (6 bases). Sequencing was performed on PBMCs, taken before the yellow fever booster vaccination. CDR3 DNA: TGTGCCATCAGTGTGGGAGCGGGCGGGGACGACACCGGGGAGCTGTTTTTT. This sequence encodes CAISVGAGGDDTGELFF.